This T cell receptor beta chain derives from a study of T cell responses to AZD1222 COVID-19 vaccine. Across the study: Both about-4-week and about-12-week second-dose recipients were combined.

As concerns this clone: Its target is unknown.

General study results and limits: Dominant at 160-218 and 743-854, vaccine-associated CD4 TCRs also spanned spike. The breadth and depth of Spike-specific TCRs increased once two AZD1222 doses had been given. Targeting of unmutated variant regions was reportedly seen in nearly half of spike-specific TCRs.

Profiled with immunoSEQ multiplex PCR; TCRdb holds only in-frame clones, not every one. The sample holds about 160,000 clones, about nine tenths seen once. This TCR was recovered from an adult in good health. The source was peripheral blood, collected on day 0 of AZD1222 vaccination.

The CDR3 loop is CASTKISGPSTDTQYF. The CDR3 coding sequence is TGTGCCAGCACCAAAATTAGCGGGCCTAGCACAGATACGCAGTATTTT. The J gene is TRBJ2-3, the V gene TRBV18, with 7 bases fitting TRBD2. Germline values: CDR1 KGHSH, CDR2 LQKENI. The ends lost 8 bases at V and 0 bases at J; junction bases unmatched: 11. The CDR3 totals 16 residues.